The sequence of this T cell receptor beta chain was determined in a study of cytomegalovirus exposure and HLA in healthy donors (dated by TCRdb to about 2017). At the level of the whole study: An earlier analysis of 587 of the donors reported 276 Gb of sequence data and 117 million unique TCR beta sequences obtained from roughly 180 million T cells. An early release covering about 600 HLA-typed donors comprised around 300 gigabases of sequencing data and 65 million to 100 million unique TCR sequences. Of the roughly 400 genotyped donors, 81% fell in the genetic ancestry cluster associated with self-reported Caucasian donors. The aim of the study was to test whether cataloging public T cell receptors could identify signatures of past pathogen exposure. The T cell repertoires of some 670 subjects were profiled by immunosequencing and related to cytomegalovirus serostatus. A separate validation cohort of roughly 120 different subjects was used in addition to the approximately 670-subject first cohort. High-throughput TCR immunosequencing, statistical association of individual TCRs with disease status, and machine learning were combined to predict cytomegalovirus infection status. A later analysis re-examined previously published TCR beta repertoires from over 500 donors and added high-resolution HLA genotyping to investigate patterns of TCR occurrence. The later analysis used no new phenotypic data to find candidate immune exposures, relying instead on TCR beta sequences and their occurrence across donors. An earlier analysis of a few hundred of the donors applied high-throughput TCR beta sequencing to assess whether each TCR beta V gene segment acted as functional or pseudogenic. Donor age, sex, ethnicity and CMV serostatus were compiled together with the repertoire data. Genome-wide SNP genotypes for about 55% of the roughly 670 donors were used in a later genetic analysis, which treated that subset as a discovery cohort. Every discovery cohort repertoire had been produced on one sequencing platform. HLA typing included class I and class II loci at four-digit resolution. The number of donors typed differed by locus, with about 629-630 for A, B, C, DRB1 and DQB1, around 500 for DQA1, over 600 for DPA1, and 400 to 490 for DPB1. Five DR-DQ haplotypes were treated as single units for association and clustering because of strong linkage in the cohort. Among 398 genotyped donors of the cohort, an average of approximately 240,000 unique TCR beta nucleotide sequences was sequenced per donor, of which roughly 18% were non-productive.

This clone was counted a few times. Its antigen target is currently unknown. Per-base qualities were not stored, and no clone one base away is much larger. From a lookup of the germline V gene, CDR1 and CDR2 are SGHDT and YYEEEE. The CDR3 holds 14 amino acids from the cysteine to the phenylalanine. Only CDR3 DNA remains: 42 bases, in frame from the first base. From V the trimming removes 4 bases and from J it removes 1 base, while the gene matches leave 4 bases of the junction unaccounted for. The library was produced with the immunoSEQ multiplex PCR assay. The multiplex PCR relied on a mix of 60 forward primers for TCR Vbeta segments and 13 reverse primers for TCR Jbeta segments. Amplification of the CDR3 region of rearranged TCR beta genes was performed with a multiplex PCR assay on genomic DNA. On the Illumina HiSeq System, the amplified TCR beta libraries were sequenced as 87-base-pair reads. In the authors' own workflow: In a later analysis, some 80 million unique TCR beta chains were counted across the roughly 610 repertoires, and some 10 million of these chains were shared by at least two donors. Raw reads were error-corrected and collapsed into unique sequences with a nearest-neighbor algorithm that merged closely related sequences to remove PCR and sequencing errors. To assign V, D and J gene segments, CDR3 sequences were aligned to IMGT reference sequences. For a sequence to be retained, at least a six-nucleotide match to both a V gene segment and a J gene segment was required. Rearrangements were called productive when the CDR3 lacked stop codons and stayed in frame with V and J; all others were non-productive. CDR3 was defined by IMGT convention, running from the second conserved V-encoded cysteine to the conserved J-encoded phenylalanine. The earlier analysis of 587 of the donors excluded sequences that lacked an unambiguous match to a single V gene segment. An earlier analysis of a few hundred of the donors called V segments functional above 56.7% productive rearrangements and segregating when the between-donor standard deviation exceeded 5%. A statistical classification framework was developed to diagnose cytomegalovirus status using the catalog of TCR beta chain sequences. V and J gene assignment, in a later analysis, came from comparing TCR nucleotide sequences with IMGT/GENE-DB human TR gene sequences. Using the TCRdist pipeline, a later analysis assigned CDR3 sequences along with most-parsimonious VDJ recombination scenarios. In a later analysis, every TCR beta chain was defined by the combination of its CDR3 amino acid sequence and its V-gene family, and reads without a unique V-gene family were dropped. A later analysis removed 592 highly shared, low-generation-probability nucleotide sequences to deal with suspected cross-contamination and a sequencing artifact. A later analysis calculated a clonal expansion index for each public chain from normalized within-repertoire ranks of inferred template counts. In a later analysis, generation probabilities were computed using a VDJ recombination model fitted to out-of-frame rearrangements, and the results were checked against IGoR. In a later analysis, hypergeometric tests were used to score TCR-TCR, TCR-HLA and TCR-CMV co-occurrence, with a repertoire-size bias correction applied to TCR pairs. In a later analysis, false discovery rates were estimated by permuting HLA or CMV assignments 20 times. A later analysis grouped co-occurring TCRs with DBSCAN, adding TCRdist sequence similarity when clustering within HLA-allele-positive subsets. Co-occurrence clustering excluded repertoires with fewer than 30,000 or more than 120,000 public chains, plus five with anomalous nucleotide sharing. Sourced from immuneACCESS, this table was stored by TCRdb with only in-frame sequences that have V and J called. A share of the clones is absent; for the studies checked, an unresolved V gene accounts for under half, and the remainder has no known explanation. D and trimming come from the DNA, and the V and J calls and clone size come from that table. The sample table records about 200,000 clones; approximately 80% of these occur just once. Around 4% of the sample is held by the ten biggest clonotypes.

The cohort comprised 670 or so healthy bone marrow donors. All cohort members were sampled while nominally healthy, although unrecorded immune exposures were likely present. The donor was CMV seronegative and belonged to the group of over 350 seronegative cohort members. Every donor gave a peripheral blood sample, and the peripheral blood mononuclear cells from that sample were used for TCR beta sequencing. Genomic DNA was extracted from the blood cell samples with the Qiagen DNeasy Blood Extraction Kit. Overall results and qualifications from the work: A later genetic analysis associated a missense DCLRE1C variant with V-gene and J-gene trimming of TCR beta chains, and an independent cohort replicated the association. A later analysis reported that several top co-occurrence clusters appeared linked to parvovirus B19, influenza, CMV and Epstein-Barr virus. A later analysis found that TCR association rates varied across HLA loci, with DRB1 alleles showing the most associated TCRs and HLA-C alleles the fewest. Strong co-occurrence of HLA alleles, especially DR and DQ, made assigning TCR associations to individual alleles difficult. Most TCR sequences were observed very rarely across donors, whereas some public TCRs were present in many individuals. Around 16 rarely observed V segments, including chromosome 9 orphons, were excluded from the earlier analysis of about 500 of the donors because counts were too low. The cohort was sequenced for TCR beta chains only, and without alpha or paired-chain data the features that could be detected were limited. A further reported finding was that TCR beta sequences accurately predicted the HLA-A and HLA-B alleles for most subjects in the first cohort. A few of the identified cytomegalovirus-associated TCR beta chains were confirmed in vitro to be specific for cytomegalovirus antigens. A cluster of highly shared sequence variants was judged likely to be a technical artifact of the sequencing pipeline. Linkage disequilibrium might explain the correlated functional status among segregating V segments, but an unknown experimental factor could not be ruled out. Sequencing depth was assumed to be roughly uniform across donors in the presence/absence analyses, though that assumption may not hold. According to a later analysis, most CMV-associated TCR beta chains appeared to be HLA-restricted, and the HLA associations seemed to be driven largely by CMV exposure. It was suggested by the authors that the approach could potentially be generalized to other disease states and immunological phenotypes. The classifier was reported to diagnose cytomegalovirus status with high specificity and sensitivity in both the original cohort and the validation cohort. A later analysis found that HLA-associated TCR beta chains were more clonally expanded and had lower generation probabilities than equally common non-associated chains. The study listed 150 to 200 TCR beta chains as associated with cytomegalovirus. According to a later genetic analysis, donors in an Asian-associated ancestry cluster had fewer N-insertions in productive TCRs than the roughly 670-donor mean. An earlier analysis of approximately 540 of the donors showed that most TCR beta V segments appeared in productive rearrangements either about 87% or about 30% of the time, which broadly matched IMGT annotations. Because HLA typing was unavailable for some donors at each locus, only the typed subset was used in association tests. The 87-base-pair reads could not distinguish some IMGT-functional V segments, including TRBV6-2 and TRBV6-3, so those segments were excluded. CMV serostatus was the only immune exposure information available for the cohort. In a later analysis, 15,000 to 20,000 TCR beta sequences were associated with specific HLA alleles at a false discovery rate of 0.05.

This TCR was recovered from a male donor in good health and CMV-seronegative. The sequencing input was PBMCs. Here the chain combines TRBV5-6 and TRBJ2-7, and 8 junctional nucleotides match TRBD1. At the DNA level, the sequence is TGTGCCAGCAGCAAGAGGGACAGGTCCTACGAGCAGTACTTC. This translates into CASSKRDRSYEQYF.